This T cell receptor beta chain was sequenced during a study of OX40 agonist ivuxolimab in advanced cancers. Across the whole study: Partial responses were achieved by three patients, of whom one had hepatocellular carcinoma and two had cutaneous melanoma.

Autoimmune disease history or systemic immunosuppression disqualified patients. Trimming at V came to 5 bases and at J to 3 bases, leaving 7 bases not matched to a gene. The CDR3 runs to 15 residues. Germline lookup yields CDR1 SGHTA and CDR2 FQGNSA. The assay was immunoSEQ multiplex PCR, and TCRdb's table has in-frame clones only and misses some. The data hold 60,000 to 80,000 clones, with 70% to 85% observed a single time. Worth noting for this clone: Its matching antigen is unknown.

Findings of the study overall: Both blood CD4+ and CD8+ T cells showed clonal growth by week 6 at 0.1 to 3.0 mg/kg.

The material was CD4+ or CD8+ T cells sorted from blood, obtained in a trial of the OX40 agonist ivuxolimab. The receptor was isolated from an adult with an advanced solid tumor such as melanoma, head and neck, liver or kidney cancer. The V call is TRBV7-2, the J call TRBJ1-5; 7 bases are shared with TRBD1. In DNA, the CDR3 is TGTGCCAGCAGCCGATTAGGACAGGTCAATCAGCCCCAGCATTTT. This encodes CASSRLGQVNQPQHF.